This TCR beta chain derives from a study of CD4 T cells in relation to SARS-CoV-2 and coronaviruses (dated by TCRdb to the early 2020s). With respect to the entire study: The ViraFEST assay cultured PBMCs with antigen for roughly nine days, then sequenced TCR beta CDR3s to find antigen-specific clonal expansions. An HIV-1 Nef peptide pool or a no-peptide culture served as the negative reference condition. HLA restriction was mapped for shared crossreactive spike epitopes using patient-derived lymphoblastoid cell lines. The study assessed, at the TCR clonotype level, memory CD4+ T cell crossreactivity between SARS-CoV-2 and common cold coronavirus spike proteins. The Adaptive Biotechnologies TCR-sequencing kit was used to sequence samples from a few pre-COVID donors and the naive versus memory experiments, while other data came from Illumina-based sequencing. Expansion assays from other donors in the study were sequenced with a different, Illumina-based TCR-beta assay.

The library was made by the immunoSEQ multiplex PCR assay. Concerning the study's data processing: Preprocessing removed nonproductive sequences and CDR3s not starting with C, not ending with F or W, or shorter than 7 amino acids. Antigen-specific clonotypes were called with the MANAFEST web app, based on expansion relative to reference and other culture wells. A clone was considered positive if the clone showed significant expansion compared with the reference culture in 2 of 3 replicate wells at an FDR below 0.05. A further requirement for positive clones was significant expansion compared with all other tandem wells, along with an odds ratio above 5. CDR3 homology was measured as pairwise Levenshtein distance, computed with the stringdist R package after trimming three terminal residues from each end. The table comes from immuneACCESS by way of TCRdb, which keeps in-frame sequences with V and J called. Part of the clones is missing from these tables; in studies checked, under half for an unresolved V gene and the rest for unknown reasons. The DNA gave D and trimming, while V, J and clone size come from that table. Here the sample has about 29,000 clones; 76% occur a single time. In total, the top ten clones hold approximately 16% of the sample.

What the study reported, not specific to this receptor: Because the crossreactivity analysis focused on spike protein, crossreactivity against other viral proteins was not assessed. Crossreactive clones showed significantly weaker SARS-CoV-2-driven expansion than monoreactive clones, consistent with antigenic imprinting. Roughly 65% of donors had memory CD4+ clonotypes that crossrecognized SARS-CoV-2 and at least one common cold coronavirus spike. Small numbers of patients and of tested TCRs limited the study. Pre-pandemic and post-infection samples were not both contributed by any donor, so tracing of the source of pre-existing responses was limited.

As to this clone: Its antigen specificity is not known. Per-base quality was not reported, and no clone a single base away is much larger than it.

The CDR3, cysteine through phenylalanine, is 14 amino acids long. This entry keeps only the CDR3 DNA: 42 bases, framed from base 1. CDR1 and CDR2, looked up from the germline V gene, are SGHRS and YFSETQ. V is cut by 2 bases and J by 9 bases, and the space between the germline ends is 15 bases. CD4+ T cells from unexposed donors were collected before the COVID-19 pandemic (2011-2018). The EasySep CD4+ T cell isolation kit was used to isolate CD4+ T cells once the cultures had run for under 11 days. As far as cell numbers permitted, CD4+ T cells from unexposed donors were tested for reactivity against SARS-CoV-2 S and N as well as four spike pools from common cold coronaviruses. Each well held 1.5 million to 2.5 million PBMCs cultured in IMDM containing approximately 4.7% human AB serum and about 11 IU/ml IL-2. Half of the culture medium was replaced with fresh IL-2-containing medium on days 3 and 7. Triplicate replicate wells were generally used for each peptide culture condition. The leukapheresis product for the unexposed donors was obtained through commercial purchase. Ficoll-Paque PLUS gradient centrifugation was used to isolate PBMCs from either whole blood or leukapheresis product. The PBMCs went either fresh into the expansion assay or into cryopreservation at -140 degrees C. The QIAamp Micro DNA Kit was used to extract genomic DNA from the CD4+ T cells.

Sequencing was carried out using CD4+ T cells from PBMCs, cultured in vitro. This clonotype was sampled from a human donor in good health. The V and J genes are TRBV5-1 and TRBJ2-1, with the D gene uncertain. The DNA sequence is TGCGCCAGCAGCTTTTCCCGGGCAGAAGCTGAGCAGTTCTTC. This translates into CASSFSRAEAEQFF.